This T cell receptor beta chain was found in a study of cytomegalovirus exposure and HLA in healthy donors. A multiplex PCR was run with 60 Vbeta primers and 13 Jbeta primers. The table came from immunoSEQ multiplex PCR; TCRdb's copy has only in-frame clones and leaves some out. The sample comprises approximately 100,000 clones, around three quarters of which are singletons, and about 4% rests with the top ten. The V end lost 3 bases, the J end lost 5 bases, and 23 bases lay between the germline ends. CDR3 length: 18 amino acids. Germline-derived CDR1 and CDR2 are MDHEN and SYDVKM. The sequence was obtained from a man aged 35 to 55 in good health and CMV-seronegative. The chain combines TRBV28 with TRBJ1-5; no clear D gene. Sequencing was performed on PBMCs. CDR3 bases: TGTGCCAGCAGTTTTTCGGCCGGGTTAGGTAGCTTGGATCAGCCCCAGCATTTT. Translation: CASSFSAGLGSLDQPQHF.